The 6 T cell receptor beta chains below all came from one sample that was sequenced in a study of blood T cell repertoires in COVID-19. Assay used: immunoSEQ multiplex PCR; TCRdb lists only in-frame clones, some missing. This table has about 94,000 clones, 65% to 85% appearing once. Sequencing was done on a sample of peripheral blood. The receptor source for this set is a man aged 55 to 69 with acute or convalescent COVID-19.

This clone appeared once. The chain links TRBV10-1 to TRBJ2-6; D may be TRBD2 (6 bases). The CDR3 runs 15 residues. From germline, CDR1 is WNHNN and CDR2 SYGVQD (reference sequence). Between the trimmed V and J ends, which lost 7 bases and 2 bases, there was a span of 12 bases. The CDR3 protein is CASIDRETGANVLTF. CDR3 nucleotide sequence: TGCGCCAGCATCGACCGGGAGACTGGGGCCAACGTCCTGACTTTC.

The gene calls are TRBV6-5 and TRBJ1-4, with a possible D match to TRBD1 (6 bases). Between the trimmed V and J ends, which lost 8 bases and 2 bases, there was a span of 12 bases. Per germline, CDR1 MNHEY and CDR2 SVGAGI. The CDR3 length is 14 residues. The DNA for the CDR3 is TGTGCCAGCGCTCCGGACAGTACTAATGAAAAACTGTTTTTT. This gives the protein CASAPDSTNEKLFF.

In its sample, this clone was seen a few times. This CDR3 reads CAISVKGTGGNGYTF. CDR3 nucleotides: TGTGCCATCAGTGTCAAGGGGACAGGGGGCAATGGCTACACCTTC. This chain joins TRBV10-3 and TRBJ1-2; TRBD1 matches 12 bases. This CDR3 spans 15 amino acids. Germline V lookup: CDR1 ENHRY, CDR2 SYGVKD. J was trimmed by 6 bases and V by 4 bases; bases with no gene match: 6.

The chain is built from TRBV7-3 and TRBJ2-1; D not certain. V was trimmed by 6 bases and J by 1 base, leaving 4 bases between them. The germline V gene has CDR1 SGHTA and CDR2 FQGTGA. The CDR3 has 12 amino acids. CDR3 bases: TGTGCCAGCAGGGCTTCCTACAATGAGCAGTTCTTC. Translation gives CASRASYNEQFF.

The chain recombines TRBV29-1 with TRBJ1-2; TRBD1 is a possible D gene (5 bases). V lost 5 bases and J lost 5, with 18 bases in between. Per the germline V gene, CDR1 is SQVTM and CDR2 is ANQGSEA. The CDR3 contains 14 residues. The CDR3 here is CSVRQPGFTYGYTF. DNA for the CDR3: TGCAGCGTTAGACAGCCGGGTTTTACTTATGGCTACACCTTC.

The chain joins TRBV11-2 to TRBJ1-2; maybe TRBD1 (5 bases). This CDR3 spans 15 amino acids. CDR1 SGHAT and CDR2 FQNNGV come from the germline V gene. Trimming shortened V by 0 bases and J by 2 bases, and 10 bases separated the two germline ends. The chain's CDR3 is CASSLDFGANYGYTF. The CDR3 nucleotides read TGTGCCAGCAGCTTAGATTTTGGGGCCAACTATGGCTACACCTTC.